Following are 11 T cell receptor beta chains from one sample sequenced in a study of T cells in Graves' hyperthyroidism and ophthalmopathy (dated by TCRdb to about 2019). Library preparation employed multiplex PCR. Data came from an Illumina HiSeq 2000. Amplification of TCR beta CDR3 regions was carried out from RNA transcripts. The TCR CDR3 was subjected to a first round of RT-PCR using the HTBI primer set and the Qiagen OneStep RT-PCR kit. Starting from the raw public reads, TCRdb applied fastp trimming at Q25, assembled clones with MiXCR and retained in-frame beta chains. Here each entry gathers all rows of one CDR3 protein and keeps the most common genes and DNA. The sample table shows 640,000 or so distinct CDR3 sequences, and roughly 15% are seen once. The top ten clones comprise approximately 4.2% of the sample. Sequencing was done on a sample of blood. The receptors here all came from a middle-aged woman with Graves' ophthalmopathy.

The table lists this clonotype with many counts. The V and J genes are TRBV5-1 and TRBJ1-1; D remains ambiguous. V lost 6 bases and J lost 3, with 12 bases in between. This CDR3 is 13 amino acids long. CDR1 is SGHRS and CDR2 is YFSETQ in the germline V gene. The CDR3 loop is CASTSSHDTEAFF. In nucleotides, the CDR3 is TGCGCCAGCACCTCCTCTCACGACACTGAAGCTTTCTTT.

This rearrangement joins TRBV19 to TRBJ1-1; 9 positions agree with TRBD1. Losses at the gene ends were 5 bases for V and 4 bases for J; bases not matched to a gene: 11. Germline loops: CDR1 LNHDA, CDR2 SQIVND (reference sequence). The CDR3 has 16 residues. For the CDR3, the DNA is TGTGCCAGTAGTTGGGGGACAGGGCCACCGGGCACTGAAGCTTTCTTT. Protein: CASSWGTGPPGTEAFF.

This clonotype was observed at least ten times. This chain connects TRBV20-1 to TRBJ2-5, with 8 bases aligning to TRBD1. V lost 6 bases to trimming and J lost 5 bases; unmatched junction nucleotides: 11. Germline assignment: CDR1 DFQATT and CDR2 SNEGSKA (reference sequence). The CDR3 has 14 amino acids. CDR3 coding DNA: TGCAGTGCCCCCCGGACAGGGTTGGGGGAGACCCAGTACTTC. Protein: CSAPRTGLGETQYF.

This clonotype was observed at least ten times. This rearrangement joins TRBV12-3 or TRBV12-4 to TRBJ2-7, with TRBD1 matching over 11 bases. The CDR3 has 15 amino acids. V shed 5 bases and J 3 bases; nucleotides not matched to a gene: 6. The CDR3 nucleotides are TGTGCCAGCAGTCCCTGGACAGGGGGCAGCTACGAGCAGTACTTC. Protein product: CASSPWTGGSYEQYF.

This clonotype was recorded many times. The V gene is TRBV11-2, the J gene TRBJ2-7, with D perhaps matching TRBD1 (6 bases). This CDR3 comprises 14 residues. V dropped 4 bases and J dropped 2 bases, with 12 bases sitting between them. Germline assignment: CDR1 SGHAT and CDR2 FQNNGV. The CDR3, as DNA: TGTGCCAGCAGCTCCCCCCGGGACACCTACGAGCAGTACTTC. It specifies CASSSPRDTYEQYF.

The chain has TRBV11-2 and TRBJ1-2; 8 nucleotides agree with TRBD1. This CDR3 is built from 15 residues. J gave up 6 bases and V 4 bases, and 10 bases lay outside the gene matches. CDR1 is SGHAT and CDR2 is FQNNGV in the germline V gene. This CDR3 is CASSSRTGRSDGYTF. Here the CDR3 DNA reads TGTGCCAGCAGCTCGCGGACAGGGCGTTCGGATGGCTACACCTTC. Complete variable domain (other parts from reference TRBV11-2 and TRBJ1-2): EAGVAQSPRYKIIEKRQSVAFWCNPISGHATLYWYQQILGQGPKLLIQFQNNGVVDDSQLPKDRFSAERLKGVDSTLKIQPAKLEDSAVYLCASSSRTGRSDGYTFGSGTRLTVV.

At least ten counts were recorded for this clonotype. CDR3 in DNA: TGTGCCAGCAGTGGGGTGGGGGGCTCTCAAGAGACCCAGTACTTC. The encoded protein is CASSGVGGSQETQYF. The gene calls are TRBV6-1 and TRBJ2-5; TRBD1 or TRBD2 may be the D gene (6 bases each). Between the trimmed V and J ends, which lost 4 bases and 2 bases, there was a span of 14 bases. The germline V gene has CDR1 MNHNS and CDR2 SASEGT. The CDR3 runs to 15 residues.

At least ten counts were recorded for this clonotype. This chain connects TRBV6-1 to TRBJ1-1, with D possibly matching TRBD1 (5 bases). The CDR3 sequence is 13 residues long. The V and J ends lost 6 bases and 7 bases respectively, with 15 bases between them. Germline V gives CDR1 MNHNS, CDR2 SASEGT. CDR3 coding DNA: TGTGCCAGCAGGGATGGGACCCGACTTGAAGCTTTCTTT. Protein product: CASRDGTRLEAFF.

This clonotype was picked up many times. V usage is TRBV18 and J usage is TRBJ1-1, with 7 positions matching TRBD1. The V segment lost 5 bases and the J segment 11 bases; nucleotides outside the gene matches: 8. The CDR3 totals 12 residues. Germline CDR1 reads KGHSH; CDR2 reads LQKENI. CDR3 nucleotide sequence: TGTGCCAGCTCAACAGGGGACTTAAGCGCTTTCTTT. This gives the protein CASSTGDLSAFF.

This chain's CDR3 is CASSGDKGTEAFF. The CDR3 nucleotides read TGTGCCAGTAGTGGGGATAAGGGCACTGAAGCTTTCTTT. The rearrangement joins TRBV19 to TRBJ1-1; D ambiguous. The V and J ends lost 5 bases and 4 bases respectively, with 11 bases between them. Germline CDR1 reads LNHDA; CDR2 reads SQIVND (reference sequence). There are 13 residues in the CDR3.

At least ten counts were recorded for this clonotype. The V gene is TRBV12-3 or TRBV12-4, the J gene TRBJ1-1; 8 bases map to TRBD1. CDR3 length equals 14 residues. V dropped 7 bases and J dropped 1; count of bases not matched to a gene: 5. The CDR3 loop is CASKRQGRNTEAFF. As DNA, the CDR3 is TGTGCCAGCAAGAGACAGGGGCGGAACACTGAAGCTTTCTTT.